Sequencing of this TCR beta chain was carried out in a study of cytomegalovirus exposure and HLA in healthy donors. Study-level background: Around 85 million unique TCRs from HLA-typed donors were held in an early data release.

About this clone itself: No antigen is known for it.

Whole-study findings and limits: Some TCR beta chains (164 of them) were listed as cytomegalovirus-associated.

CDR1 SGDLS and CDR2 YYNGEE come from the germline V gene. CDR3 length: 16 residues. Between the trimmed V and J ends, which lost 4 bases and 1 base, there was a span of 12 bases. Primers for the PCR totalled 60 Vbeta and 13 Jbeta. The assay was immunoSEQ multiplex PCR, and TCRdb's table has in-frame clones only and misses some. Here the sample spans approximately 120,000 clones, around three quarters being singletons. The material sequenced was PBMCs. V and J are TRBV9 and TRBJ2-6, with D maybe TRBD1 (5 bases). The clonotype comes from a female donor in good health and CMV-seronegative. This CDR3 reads CASSPPTGSGANVLTF. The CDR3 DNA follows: TGTGCCAGCAGCCCTCCAACAGGTTCTGGGGCCAACGTCCTGACTTTC.